The next 18 T cell receptor beta chains were all read from a single sample in a study of shared clonotypes between healthy human individuals. Profiled with immunoSEQ multiplex PCR; TCRdb holds only in-frame clones, not every one. The data hold over a million clones, with approximately 98.5% observed a single time. Sequenced material: naive CD4+ T cells sorted from blood. Specified subset: CD45RA+ positively selected. All receptors derive from a man aged 30 to 45 in good health.

The count of this clone is one. J is TRBJ2-3 and V is TRBV29-1, with a weak D call TRBD1 (5 bases). CDR3 size: 13 residues. CDR1 SQVTM and CDR2 ANQGSEA come from the germline V gene. CDR3 sequence: CRAQGLYTDTQYF. DNA of the CDR3: TGCCGGGCCCAGGGCCTATACACAGATACGCAGTATTTT.

This clone was seen a single time. The chain couples TRBV27 to TRBJ2-5; a weak D match, TRBD2 (5 bases). There are 14 residues in the CDR3. V lost 8 bases, J lost 1 base, and 14 bases lay in between. From germline, CDR1 is MNHEY and CDR2 SMNVEV (reference sequence). The CDR3 DNA reads TGTGCCAGCCATAAAGGAGGATTCCAAGAGACCCAGTACTTC. As protein: CASHKGGFQETQYF.

V gene TRBV2 combines with J gene TRBJ2-7, with D perhaps TRBD1 (6 bases). Germline CDR1 and CDR2: SNHLY and FYNNEI. The CDR3 runs to 14 residues. The ends were cut back, 6 bases at V and 3 bases at J, with 15 bases in the middle. CDR3 in amino acids: CASRGHELIYEQYF. In DNA, the CDR3 is TGTGCCAGCAGGGGACACGAACTGATCTACGAGCAGTACTTC.

CDR3 nucleotides: TGTGCCAGCTCACCGGGGACAGGGAACTTTGTCTACGAGCAGTACTTC. Translation gives CASSPGTGNFVYEQYF. This chain joins TRBV18 and TRBJ2-7; TRBD1 matches at 9 bases. Germline trimming cut 3 bases from V and 3 bases from J; bases unmatched to any gene: 9. The germline V gene encodes CDR1 KGHSH and CDR2 LQKENI. This CDR3 is built from 16 residues.

As DNA, the CDR3 is TGCGCCAGCAGCAGGACAGAAGGGAATGAGCAGTTCTTC. This translates into CASSRTEGNEQFF. This sequence joins TRBV5-1 and TRBJ2-1; tentative D call: TRBD1 (6 bases). The CDR3 is 13 amino acids. The V gene's germline CDR1 is SGHRS and CDR2 YFSETQ. V lost 4 bases to trimming and J lost 7 bases, with 12 bases between them.

The chain joins TRBV6-4 to TRBJ2-1; D gene unclear. CDR1 is MRHNA and CDR2 is SNTAGT in the germline V gene. This CDR3 is 14 amino acids long. The V gene lost 6 bases and the J gene lost 7 bases, with 16 bases spanning the gap. The CDR3 protein is CASSLSVTANEQFF. As DNA, the CDR3 is TGTGCCAGCAGCCTCTCAGTCACAGCAAATGAGCAGTTCTTC.

This rearrangement joins TRBV28 to TRBJ1-2, with 9 bases lining up with TRBD1. CDR3 size: 12 residues. Losses at the gene ends were 11 bases for V and 7 bases for J; bases not matched to a gene: 8. Germline V CDR1 and CDR2: MDHEN, SYDVKM. CDR3 region: CAGGQGLSGYTF. The CDR3 region has the DNA TGTGCCGGGGGACAGGGACTCTCTGGCTACACCTTC.

As concerns this clone: At one end, the junction sequence differs from germline, possibly due to a read error. J is TRBJ1-1 and V is TRBV10-3; D remains ambiguous. The CDR3 totals 16 residues. Germline CDR1 ENHRY, CDR2 SYGVKD. The CDR3 coding sequence is TGTGCCATCAGCGAGTCTTTAGCAGACGGCCCAGGCAAAGCTTTCTTT. Translating gives CAISESLADGPGKAFF.

The chain recombines TRBV7-9 with TRBJ2-3; D gene ambiguous. Trimming pared 1 base from V and 1 base from J, leaving 12 bases between. Germline V gives CDR1 SEHNR, CDR2 FQNEAQ (reference sequence). The CDR3 consists of 16 residues. The CDR3 is CASSLGSGSGTDTQYF. In nucleotides, the CDR3 is TGTGCCAGCAGCTTAGGTAGTGGTTCGGGCACAGATACGCAGTATTTT.

Turning to this clone: This same CDR3 is encoded by further DNA sequences in the sample. The chain combines TRBV6-5 with TRBJ2-3; no definite D call. The CDR3 loop spans 13 amino acids. The germline V and J ends were trimmed by 5 bases and 0 bases, with 6 bases remaining between them. Germline loops: CDR1 MNHEY, CDR2 SVGAGI. The DNA of the CDR3 is TGTGCCAGCAGTGATCTGAGCACAGATACGCAGTATTTT. Translation gives CASSDLSTDTQYF.

This clone was seen once. The rearrangement joins TRBV27 to TRBJ1-2; 7 bases match TRBD1. The CDR3 sequence is 15 residues long. The germline V gene encodes CDR1 MNHEY and CDR2 SMNVEV (reference sequence). Trimming removed 3 bases from V and 5 bases from J; junction bases left unmatched: 9. CDR3 nucleotides: TGTGCCAGCAGTTTTCAAAAAGGCAGGGGGTATGGCTACACCTTC. This gives the protein CASSFQKGRGYGYTF.

The chain is built from TRBV18 and TRBJ1-2; no definite D call. Germline V gene sequence: CDR1 KGHSH, CDR2 LQKENI. V was clipped by 0 bases and J by 1 base, with 12 bases between them. The CDR3 contains 16 residues. The CDR3 is CASSPPARADNYGYTF. The DNA of the CDR3 is TGTGCCAGCTCACCACCGGCCCGGGCAGATAACTATGGCTACACCTTC.

The chain joins TRBV10-1 to TRBJ2-1, with D unresolved. The CDR3 loop spans 13 amino acids. Germline V CDR1 and CDR2: WNHNN, SYGVQD (reference sequence). V was clipped by 3 bases and J by 3 bases, with 6 bases between them. Here the CDR3 reads CASSELYYNEQFF. DNA of the CDR3: TGCGCCAGCAGTGAATTATACTACAATGAGCAGTTCTTC.

CDR3: CASSRQRFQETQYF. In DNA, the CDR3 is TGTGCCAGCAGCCGACAGAGGTTCCAAGAGACCCAGTACTTC. This chain connects TRBV11-2 to TRBJ2-5, with TRBD1 as a possible D gene (5 bases). The CDR3 is 14 amino acids. The germline gives CDR1 SGHAT, CDR2 FQNNGV. The ends were cut back, 5 bases at V and 1 base at J, with 11 bases in the middle. Full variable domain (missing parts from reference TRBV11-2 and TRBJ2-5): EAGVAQSPRYKIIEKRQSVAFWCNPISGHATLYWYQQILGQGPKLLIQFQNNGVVDDSQLPKDRFSAERLKGVDSTLKIQPAKLEDSAVYLCASSRQRFQETQYFGPGTRLLVL.

The chain uses TRBV13 and TRBJ2-3, with 11 nucleotides matching TRBD2. This CDR3 comprises 16 residues. Germline-derived CDR1 and CDR2 are PRHDT and FYEKMQ (reference sequence). V dropped 0 bases and J dropped 8; count of bases not matched to a gene: 7. The CDR3 region is CASSLGLAGERATQYF. The DNA of the CDR3 is TGTGCCAGCAGCTTAGGACTAGCGGGAGAGAGAGCTACGCAGTATTTT.

The V and J genes are TRBV7-2 and TRBJ2-2, with a possible D match to TRBD2 (5 bases). CDR1 and CDR2 (germline): SGHTA, FQGNSA. The germline V and J ends were trimmed by 2 bases and 6 bases, with 13 bases remaining between them. The CDR3 length is 15 residues. CDR3 sequence reads: CASSLQLARAGELFF. The CDR3 nucleotides are TGTGCCAGCAGCTTACAGCTAGCCCGGGCCGGGGAGCTGTTTTTT. The entire variable domain, with the rest obtained from reference TRBV7-2 and TRBJ2-2, is as follows: GAGVSQSPSNKVTEKGKDVELRCDPISGHTALYWYRQSLGQGLEFLIYFQGNSAPDKSGLPSDRFSAERTGGSVSTLTIQRTQQEDSAVYLCASSLQLARAGELFFGEGSRLTVL.

This sequence joins TRBV18 and TRBJ1-4; D uncertain. The CDR3 is made up of 18 amino acids. Germline V gives CDR1 KGHSH, CDR2 LQKENI. Trimming removed 3 bases at V and 13 bases at J, with 30 bases between. CDR3 nucleotide sequence: TGTGCCAGCTCACCGGACGGAACAGTTCGACCCGAGTGGGGTGGACTGTTTTTT. Protein sequence: CASSPDGTVRPEWGGLFF.

The rearrangement links TRBV30 to TRBJ2-4; D is possibly TRBD1 (6 bases). V was shortened by 4 bases and J by 3 bases, with 16 bases between the two germline ends. This CDR3 region has 15 residues. Germline loops: CDR1 GTSNPN, CDR2 SVGIG (reference sequence). CDR3 loop: CAWKGDVAGKNIQYF. The DNA for the CDR3 is TGTGCCTGGAAGGGGGACGTGGCGGGCAAAAACATTCAGTACTTC. The full variable domain, with the rest looked up from reference TRBV30 and TRBJ2-4, is SQTIHQWPATLVQPVGSPLSLECTVEGTSNPNLYWYRQAAGRGLQLLFYSVGIGQISSEVPQNLSASRPQDRQFILSSKKLLLSDSGFYLCAWKGDVAGKNIQYFGAGTRLSVL.